Described below is a single T cell receptor beta chain sequence and its context. Antigen: not known. This record comes from a study of identical twins. Findings of the study overall: Cross-sectional statistics underpinned the conclusions; the same donors were not followed.

Using its own MiXCR run on the 5' RACE reads, TCRdb lists one record per CDR3 protein. This repertoire shows roughly 720,000 distinct CDR3 sequences, approximately 18% found once; its top ten account for around 14%. The CDR3 contains 15 residues. The V gene lost 6 bases and the J gene lost 8 bases, with 22 bases spanning the gap. These data were also filed under a second study, of T cells expressing NK-cell markers.

Sequencing input: PBMCs. V and J are TRBV12-3 or TRBV12-4 and TRBJ1-2, with D maybe TRBD1 (6 bases). The sequence came from a woman between 18 and 29 years old in good health. The CDR3 sequence is CASSRGPKSPFGYTF. The CDR3 bases are TGTGCCAGCAGCCGGGGGCCAAAGTCGCCTTTCGGCTACACCTTC.